A single sample gave rise to the 3 T cell receptor beta chains below, sequenced in a study of siplizumab effects on memory and regulatory T cells. The mixed lymphocyte reaction cells were grown together in coculture at 37°C for less than seven days. Their antigen targets remain unknown. Repertoires were generated with immunoSEQ multiplex PCR, while TCRdb's copy carries only in-frame clones and drops some. Counted here are about 14,000 clones, about 49% occurring once; the ten biggest clones make up roughly 10%. The specimen sequenced was CFSE-low (dividing) CD4+ T cells sorted from an allogeneic mixed lymphocyte reaction. The receptors were gathered from a human donor in good health; the cells came from an allogeneic mixed lymphocyte reaction.

The J gene is TRBJ1-3, the V gene TRBV2; TRBD1 might be the D (5 bases). The CDR3 consists of 12 residues. The germline V and J ends were trimmed by 2 bases and 10 bases, with 9 bases remaining between them. Germline lookup yields CDR1 SNHLY and CDR2 FYNNEI. As DNA, the CDR3 is TGTGCCAGCAGTGAATCGGGACGTACCATATATTTT. As protein: CASSESGRTIYF.

The V call is TRBV18, the J call TRBJ1-1; the D gene is possibly TRBD1 (6 bases). V lost 4 bases and J 1 base, leaving 16 bases between the germline ends. The CDR3 length is 16 residues. Germline CDR1 is KGHSH and CDR2 is LQKENI. CDR3 sequence reads: CASSRTPGQKNTEAFF. In nucleotides, the CDR3 is TGTGCCAGCTCACGAACGCCGGGACAAAAGAACACTGAAGCTTTCTTT.

As regards this clone: Additional DNA sequences in this sample encode the identical CDR3. The V gene is TRBV19, the J gene TRBJ1-1, with D possibly being TRBD1 (5 bases). This CDR3 region has 12 residues. V lost 5 bases, J lost 12 bases, and 16 bases lay in between. Germline CDR1 is LNHDA and CDR2 is SQIVND (reference sequence). Here the CDR3 DNA reads TGTGCCAGTAGTTATCATCGGGGGTCGCCTTTCTTT. It yields the protein CASSYHRGSPFF.